This T cell receptor (beta chain) was profiled in a study of cytomegalovirus exposure and HLA in healthy donors (dated by TCRdb to 2016 to 2017). For the study in its entirety: An earlier analysis of roughly 570 of the donors reported 276 Gb of sequence data and 117 million unique TCR beta sequences obtained from roughly 180 million T cells. An early release covering more than 500 HLA-typed donors comprised approximately 300 gigabases of sequencing data and 65 million to 100 million unique TCR sequences. Among the roughly 400 genotyped donors, roughly 80% belonged to the genetic ancestry cluster associated with self-reported Caucasian donors. The study aimed to test whether cataloging public T cell receptors could reveal signatures of past pathogen exposure. The study profiled the T cell repertoires of some 610 subjects by immunosequencing and related them to cytomegalovirus serostatus. A separate validation cohort of some 130 different subjects was used in addition to the approximately 700-subject first cohort. High-throughput TCR immunosequencing, statistical association of individual TCRs with disease status, and machine learning were combined to predict cytomegalovirus infection status. A later analysis re-examined previously published TCR beta repertoires from more than 550 donors and added high-resolution HLA genotyping to investigate patterns of TCR occurrence. Rather than drawing on any new phenotypic data, the later analysis identified candidate immune exposures from TCR beta sequences and the way those sequences occurred across donors. In an earlier analysis of 587 of the donors, high-throughput TCR beta sequencing was used to judge whether each TCR beta V gene segment behaved as functional or pseudogenic. Alongside the repertoire data, information on donor age, sex, ethnicity and CMV serostatus was compiled. Genome-wide SNP genotypes for about three fifths of the roughly 670 donors were used in a later genetic analysis, which treated that subset as a discovery cohort. Every repertoire in the discovery cohort had been generated on one and the same sequencing platform. HLA typing covered class I and class II loci at four-digit resolution. Typing coverage varied by locus: about 629-630 donors for A, B, C, DRB1 and DQB1; roughly 510 for DQA1; about 600 for DPA1; around 490 for DPB1. Roughly 5 DR-DQ haplotypes were handled as single units for association and clustering because linkage in the cohort was strong. On average, roughly 250,000 unique TCR beta nucleotide sequences were sequenced per donor among a few hundred genotyped donors of the cohort, with roughly 20% of those sequences being non-productive.

Library preparation employed the immunoSEQ multiplex PCR assay. The multiplex PCR relied on a mix of 60 forward primers for TCR Vbeta segments and 13 reverse primers for TCR Jbeta segments. A multiplex PCR assay on genomic DNA amplified the CDR3 region of rearranged TCR beta genes. The Illumina HiSeq System was used to sequence the amplified TCR beta libraries as 87-base-pair reads. Per the authors' processing: Across the roughly 700 repertoires, a later analysis counted some 81 million unique TCR beta chains, about 10 million of which were shared by at least two donors. Raw reads were error-corrected and collapsed into unique sequences by a nearest-neighbor algorithm in which closely related sequences were merged to remove PCR and sequencing errors. Alignment of CDR3 sequences to IMGT reference sequences was used to assign V, D and J gene segments. For a sequence to be retained, a match of at least six nucleotides was required to both a V gene segment and a J gene segment. A rearrangement was called productive if the CDR3 had no stop codons and remained in frame with V and J, and every other rearrangement was called non-productive. Following IMGT convention, CDR3 was defined as the stretch from the second conserved V-encoded cysteine up to the conserved J-encoded phenylalanine. Sequences without an unambiguous match to a single V gene segment were excluded from the earlier analysis of several hundred of the donors. An earlier analysis of 587 of the donors classified V segments as functional when productive rearrangements were above 56.7% and as segregating when the standard deviation between donors was above 5%. A statistical classification framework was built to diagnose cytomegalovirus status from the catalog of TCR beta chain sequences. In a later analysis, TCR nucleotide sequences were compared against IMGT/GENE-DB human TR gene sequences so that V and J genes could be assigned. A later analysis assigned CDR3 sequences and most-parsimonious VDJ recombination scenarios with the TCRdist pipeline. In a later analysis, every TCR beta chain was defined by the combination of its CDR3 amino acid sequence and its V-gene family, and reads without a unique V-gene family were dropped. As a way to deal with suspected cross-contamination and a sequencing artifact, a later analysis dropped roughly 620 nucleotide sequences that were highly shared and had low generation probability. For each public chain, a later analysis derived a clonal expansion index from normalized ranks of inferred template counts within each repertoire. In a later analysis, generation probabilities were computed using a VDJ recombination model fitted to out-of-frame rearrangements, and the results were checked against IGoR. In a later analysis, hypergeometric tests were used to score TCR-TCR, TCR-HLA and TCR-CMV co-occurrence, with a repertoire-size bias correction applied to TCR pairs. In a later analysis, false discovery rates were estimated by permuting HLA or CMV assignments 20 times. In a later analysis, co-occurring TCRs were grouped using DBSCAN, and TCRdist sequence similarity was added for clustering within HLA-allele-positive subsets. Repertoires with fewer than 30,000 or more than 120,000 public chains, plus five repertoires with anomalous nucleotide sharing, were excluded from co-occurrence clustering. What TCRdb holds here is the immuneACCESS table cut down to in-frame rearrangements. Part of the clones is not present; checked against another copy, under half of the missing clones reflect an unresolved V gene, and the others are unexplained. The V and J calls and clone size are taken from that table; D and trimming were inferred from the DNA. This specimen's table enumerates approximately 60,000 clones. The top ten constitute 4% to 5.5% of the sample.

Including the terminal cysteine and phenylalanine, the CDR3 comprises 16 residues. Just CDR3 DNA is preserved here, 48 bases in frame from base 1. CDR1 and CDR2 were assigned from the germline V gene as SGHDT and YYEEEE. V sheds 0 bases and J sheds 0 bases, leaving 12 bases between their ends. The investigation overall reported the following: According to a later genetic analysis, donors in an Asian-associated ancestry cluster had fewer N-insertions in productive TCRs than the approximately 610-donor mean. The classifier was reported to diagnose cytomegalovirus status with high specificity and sensitivity in both the original and validation cohorts. Over 15 rarely observed V segments, including chromosome 9 orphons, were excluded from the earlier analysis of about 600 of the donors because counts were too low. A total of fewer than 200 TCR beta chains were listed by the study as associated with cytomegalovirus. A further reported finding was that TCR beta sequences accurately predicted the HLA-A and HLA-B alleles for most subjects in the first cohort. The 87-base-pair reads could not distinguish some IMGT-functional V segments, including TRBV6-2 and TRBV6-3, so those segments were excluded. A later genetic analysis associated a missense DCLRE1C variant with V-gene and J-gene trimming of TCR beta chains, and an independent cohort replicated the association. Only TCR beta chains were sequenced in this cohort, and the absence of alpha or paired-chain data limited detectable features. The authors suggested that the approach could potentially be extended to other disease states and immunological phenotypes. In a later analysis, HLA-associated TCR beta chains were found to be more clonally expanded and to have lower generation probabilities than equally common non-associated chains. Immune exposure information for the cohort was limited to CMV serostatus. Most CMV-associated TCR beta chains appeared to be HLA-restricted in a later analysis, and the HLA associations seemed to be driven largely by CMV exposure. In a later analysis, several top co-occurrence clusters were reported to appear linked to parvovirus B19, influenza, CMV and Epstein-Barr virus. Broadly in line with IMGT annotations, most TCR beta V segments showed up in productive rearrangements about 87% or about 30% of the time in an earlier analysis of 450 to 600 of the donors. Correlated functional status among segregating V segments might reflect linkage disequilibrium, but an unknown experimental factor could not be ruled out. Because some donors lacked HLA typing at each locus, the association tests relied only on the typed subset. At a false discovery rate of 0.05, a later analysis linked some 18,000 TCR beta sequences to specific HLA alleles. A later analysis found that TCR association rates varied across HLA loci, with DRB1 alleles showing the most associated TCRs and HLA-C alleles the fewest. Sequencing depth was assumed to be roughly uniform across donors in the presence/absence analyses, though that assumption may not hold. A few of the identified cytomegalovirus-associated TCR beta chains were confirmed in vitro to be specific for cytomegalovirus antigens. While some public TCRs were present in many individuals, most TCR sequences turned up only very rarely across donors. Strong co-occurrence of HLA alleles, especially DR and DQ, made assigning TCR associations to individual alleles difficult. A group of highly shared sequence variants was considered likely to be a technical artifact of the sequencing pipeline.

Notes on this clone: Its antigen specificity is not known.

The cohort comprised around 700 healthy bone marrow donors. At the time of sampling, every cohort member was nominally healthy, though immune exposures that went unrecorded were likely present. The donor tested CMV seropositive, placing the donor among the roughly 300 seropositive members of the cohort. Each donor provided a peripheral blood sample, and peripheral blood mononuclear cells were used for TCR beta sequencing. Genomic DNA was extracted from the blood cell samples with the Qiagen DNeasy Blood Extraction Kit. This clonotype was obtained from a man younger than 40 in good health and CMV-seropositive. What was sequenced was PBMCs. The chain uses TRBV5-6 and TRBJ1-1; no D gene can be assigned with confidence. CDR3 loop: CASSLGVENLNTEAFF. The DNA sequence is given as TGTGCCAGCAGCTTGGGAGTAGAGAACTTGAACACTGAAGCTTTCTTT. Joined to the reference TRBV5-6 and TRBJ1-1 proteins, this CDR3 gives the full variable domain: DAGVTQSPTHLIKTRGQQVTLRCSPKSGHDTVSWYQQALGQGPQFIFQYYEEEERQRGNFPDRFSGHQFPNYSSELNVNALLLGDSALYLCASSLGVENLNTEAFFGQGTRLTVV.